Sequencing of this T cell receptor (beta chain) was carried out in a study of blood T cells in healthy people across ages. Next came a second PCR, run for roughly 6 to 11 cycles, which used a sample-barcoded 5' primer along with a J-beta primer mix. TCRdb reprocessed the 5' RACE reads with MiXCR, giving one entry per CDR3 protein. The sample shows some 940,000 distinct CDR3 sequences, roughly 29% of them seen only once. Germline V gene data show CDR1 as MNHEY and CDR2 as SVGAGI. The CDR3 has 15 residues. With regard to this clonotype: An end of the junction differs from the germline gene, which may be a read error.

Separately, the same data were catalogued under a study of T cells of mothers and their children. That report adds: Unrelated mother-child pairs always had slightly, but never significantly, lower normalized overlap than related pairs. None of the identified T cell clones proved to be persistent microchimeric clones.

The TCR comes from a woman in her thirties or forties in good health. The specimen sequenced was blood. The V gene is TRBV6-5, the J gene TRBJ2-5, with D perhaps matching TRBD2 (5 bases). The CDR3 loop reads CVSSYLEGGLETQYF. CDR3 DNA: TGTGTCAGCAGTTACTTAGAGGGCGGGTTGGAGACCCAGTACTTC.